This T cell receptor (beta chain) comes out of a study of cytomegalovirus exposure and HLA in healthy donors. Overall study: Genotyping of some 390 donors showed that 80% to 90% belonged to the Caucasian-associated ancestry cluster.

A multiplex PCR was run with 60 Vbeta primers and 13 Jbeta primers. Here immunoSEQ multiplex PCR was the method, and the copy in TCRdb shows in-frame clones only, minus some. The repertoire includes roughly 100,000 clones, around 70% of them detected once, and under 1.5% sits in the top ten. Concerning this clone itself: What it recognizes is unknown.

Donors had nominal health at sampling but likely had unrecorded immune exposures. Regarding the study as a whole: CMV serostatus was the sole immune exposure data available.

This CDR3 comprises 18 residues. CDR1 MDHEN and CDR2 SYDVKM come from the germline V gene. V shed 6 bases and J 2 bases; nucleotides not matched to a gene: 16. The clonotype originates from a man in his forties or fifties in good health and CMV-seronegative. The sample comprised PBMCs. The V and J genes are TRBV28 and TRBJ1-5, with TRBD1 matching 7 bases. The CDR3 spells CASRPGTALFRGNQPQHF. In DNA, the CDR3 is TGTGCCAGCAGACCCGGGACAGCCCTATTTCGCGGCAATCAGCCCCAGCATTTT.